These 8 T cell receptor beta chains came from one sample sequenced in a study of blood T cells in healthy people across ages. Then a second PCR, running roughly 7 to 11 cycles, was carried out with a sample-barcoded 5' primer and a J-beta primer mix. TCRdb re-called the 5' RACE reads with MiXCR, one entry per CDR3 protein. The sample has about 580,000 distinct CDR3 sequences, roughly 43% seen once. The sequenced material came from blood. The receptors here all came from a man older than 75 in good health.

This chain connects TRBV5-1 to TRBJ2-3; D not resolved. CDR1 SGHRS and CDR2 YFSETQ come from the germline V gene. The CDR3 extends over 15 amino acids. V was pared by 4 bases and J by 6 bases, with 18 bases between. The DNA of the CDR3 is TGCGCCAGCAGCCTGGCCGCCGTGACATGGGATACGCAGTATTTT. Translation gives CASSLAAVTWDTQYF.

CDR3 DNA: TGCGCCAGCTGGTGGCTAGCGGGAGGTGTCACCGGGGAGCTGTTTTTT. Translating gives CASWWLAGGVTGELFF. V is TRBV5-1 and J is TRBJ2-2; the match to TRBD2 covers 11 bases. Germline lookup yields CDR1 SGHRS and CDR2 YFSETQ. V lost 7 bases to trimming and J lost 4 bases; unmatched junction nucleotides: 9. The CDR3 loop spans 16 amino acids.

This clonotype appeared many times. V is TRBV6-5 and J is TRBJ2-3, with D perhaps TRBD1 (6 bases). This CDR3 spans 15 amino acids. V lost 2 bases and J lost 3, with 12 bases in between. Germline V CDR1 and CDR2: MNHEY, SVGAGI. In DNA form, the CDR3 reads TGTGCCAGCAGTTACCGGCAGGGGAAGACAGATACGCAGTATTTT. This sequence encodes CASSYRQGKTDTQYF.

This clonotype has more than one count but fewer than ten. The chain is built from TRBV10-3 and TRBJ2-7; tentatively, D is TRBD2 (5 bases). Between the trimmed V and J ends, which lost 0 bases and 3 bases, there was a span of 15 bases. The CDR3 totals 16 residues. Looked up from germline, CDR1 is ENHRY and CDR2 is SYGVKD. In DNA, the CDR3 is TGTGCCATCAGTGAGTCCCCGAGGGCGAATATCTACGAGCAGTACTTC. Encoded protein: CAISESPRANIYEQYF.

The rearrangement joins TRBV28 to TRBJ2-5, with unresolved D. This CDR3 is 13 amino acids long. Germline lookup yields CDR1 MDHEN and CDR2 SYDVKM. The V gene lost 5 bases and the J gene lost 5 bases, with 12 bases spanning the gap. The CDR3 is CASSPPPWETQYF. CDR3 sequence (DNA): TGTGCCAGCAGTCCTCCGCCATGGGAGACCCAGTACTTC.

In regard to this clonotype: A read error may explain this, as a much larger clone is one base away. This chain's CDR3 is CASRILGNGNQPQHF. The CDR3 DNA reads TGTGCCAGCCGGATTTTGGGGAACGGCAATCAGCCCCAGCATTTT. The rearrangement joins TRBV6-6 to TRBJ1-5; D unclear. Per germline, CDR1 MNHNY and CDR2 SVGAGI (reference sequence). Trimming pared 8 bases from V and 2 bases from J, leaving 16 bases between. This CDR3 is built from 15 residues.

For this clonotype: A read error may account for a junction end that differs from germline. The V gene is TRBV29-1, the J gene TRBJ2-5; 12 bases align to TRBD2. The end of the DNA fits TRBJ2-7 better, so the J call may be wrong. Germline V gives CDR1 SQVTM, CDR2 ANQGSEA. This CDR3 spans 13 amino acids. DNA of the CDR3: TGCAGCGCTGAACTAGCGGGAGGAGGCGAGCAGTACTTC. Translated, it gives CSAELAGGGEQYF.

CDR3 residues: CSARVGPTYGYTF. CDR3 bases: TGCAGTGCTAGAGTTGGCCCGACATATGGCTACACCTTC. V is TRBV20-1 and J is TRBJ1-2; D is unclear. Germline loops: CDR1 DFQATT, CDR2 SNEGSKA (reference sequence). This CDR3 has 13 residues. The germline V and J ends were trimmed by 1 base and 5 bases, with 11 bases remaining between them.